These 7 T cell receptor beta chains were sequenced from one sample in a study of blood T cell repertoires in COVID-19. Generated by immunoSEQ multiplex PCR, the TCRdb table keeps only in-frame clones and is missing some. The sample records 72,000 or so clones, over 70% being singletons. Sequences were obtained from peripheral blood. The source is a man between 65 and 85 years old who had recovered from COVID-19.

CDR3 sequence: CSVGDRAPETQYF. The CDR3 DNA reads as TGCAGCGTTGGAGACAGGGCACCAGAGACCCAGTACTTC. The genes are TRBV29-1 and TRBJ2-5; the match to TRBD1 covers 7 bases. V lost 4 bases and J lost 4; bases outside the gene matches: 6. CDR1 is SQVTM, CDR2 ANQGSEA, per germline. The CDR3 runs 13 residues.

V gene TRBV7-8 combines with J gene TRBJ2-5, with D perhaps matching TRBD1 (5 bases). The CDR3 has 13 amino acids. Germline values: CDR1 SGHVS, CDR2 FQNEAQ. V shed 6 bases and J shed 4 bases, with 12 bases lying between them. The DNA of the CDR3 is TGTGCCAGCAGTGTTAGACAGTTAGAGACCCAGTACTTC. This codes for CASSVRQLETQYF.

In DNA form, the CDR3 reads TGTGCCAGCAGCCCTACCGGGGGTGGTAACACTGAAGCTTTCTTT. Its protein is CASSPTGGGNTEAFF. This rearrangement joins TRBV4-2 to TRBJ1-1; perhaps TRBD1 as D (5 bases). This CDR3 has 15 residues. The germline V gene encodes CDR1 LGHNA and CDR2 YNFKEQ. The V end was cut by 4 bases, the J end by 2 bases, with 14 bases between.

V is TRBV5-1 and J is TRBJ2-7; TRBD1 aligns across 9 bases. Germline V CDR1 and CDR2: SGHRS, YFSETQ. Trimming at V came to 3 bases and at J to 6 bases, leaving 10 bases not matched to a gene. This CDR3 has 15 residues. In DNA, the CDR3 is TGCGCCAGCAGCTCCAGGTCGGGACAGGGCCCCGAGCAGTACTTC. This encodes CASSSRSGQGPEQYF.

The chain has TRBV4-3 and TRBJ1-6, with D possibly being TRBD1 (6 bases). Germline CDR1 and CDR2: LGHNA and YSLEER. The CDR3 extends over 16 amino acids. Trimming shortened V by 1 base and J by 9 bases, and 16 bases separated the two germline ends. As DNA, the CDR3 is TGCGCCAGCAGCCAAGTATTTGGACAGCTAGGTTCACCCCTCCACTTT. Its translation is CASSQVFGQLGSPLHF.

The V call is TRBV6-6, the J call TRBJ2-7; weak D call: TRBD2 (6 bases). This CDR3 region has 12 residues. Trimming took off 0 bases at V and 6 bases at J, with 6 bases between the two ends. From germline, CDR1 is MNHNY and CDR2 SVGAGI (reference sequence). CDR3 coding DNA: TGTGCCAGCAGTTACTCCGGGGGCGAGCAGTACTTC. The encoded protein is CASSYSGGEQYF.

The chain joins TRBV30 to TRBJ1-6; D unresolved. CDR3 length: 15 amino acids. V lost 4 bases and J lost 10, with 20 bases in between. Germline lookup yields CDR1 GTSNPN and CDR2 SVGIG (reference sequence). The CDR3 coding sequence is TGTGCCTGGAACTTAGGAGAGGCTGGATACTCACCCCTCCACTTT. Translated: CAWNLGEAGYSPLHF.